These 9 T cell receptor beta chains came from one sample sequenced in a study of cytomegalovirus exposure and HLA in healthy donors. Profiled with immunoSEQ multiplex PCR; TCRdb holds only in-frame clones, not every one. Seen here are 100,000 to 120,000 clones, roughly 87% observed once, and the top ten hold around 2%. The sample comprised PBMCs. The source of these receptors is a woman younger than 35 in good health and CMV-seronegative.

The gene calls are TRBV9 and TRBJ2-3; D might be TRBD2 (5 bases). CDR3 size: 13 residues. Trimming removed 0 bases at V and 6 bases at J, with 8 bases between. Germline CDR1 SGDLS, CDR2 YYNGEE. CDR3 sequence reads: CASSVDWRDTQYF. In DNA, the CDR3 is TGTGCCAGCAGCGTAGATTGGAGGGATACGCAGTATTTT. Supplemented by reference TRBV9 and TRBJ2-3, the full variable domain reads DSGVTQTPKHLITATGQRVTLRCSPRSGDLSVYWYQQSLDQGLQFLIQYYNGEERAKGNILERFSAQQFPDLHSELNLSSLELGDSALYFCASSVDWRDTQYFGPGTRLTVL.

This chain links TRBV19 with TRBJ2-7; a weak D match, TRBD2 (6 bases). The CDR3 contains 13 residues. Germline V CDR1 and CDR2: LNHDA, SQIVND (reference sequence). Between the trimmed V and J ends, which lost 3 bases and 3 bases, there was a span of 9 bases. The CDR3 is CASSMGGIYEQYF. The CDR3 DNA reads TGTGCCAGTAGTATGGGGGGTATCTACGAGCAGTACTTC.

The genes are TRBV11-2 and TRBJ2-5; TRBD2 matches at 7 bases. In germline, CDR1 is SGHAT, CDR2 FQNNGV. The trim removed 3 bases at V and 5 bases at J, leaving 12 bases unmatched. This CDR3 is built from 16 residues. The CDR3 DNA follows: TGTGCCAGCAGCTTGGGAAGCGGGGCCCCTTGGGAGACCCAGTACTTC. It codes for CASSLGSGAPWETQYF.

The rearrangement uses TRBV19 and TRBJ2-5; TRBD2 might be the D (6 bases). The CDR3 consists of 14 residues. The germline gives CDR1 LNHDA, CDR2 SQIVND (reference sequence). V was cut by 6 bases and J by 2 bases, with 13 bases left in between. Here the CDR3 DNA reads TGTGCCAGTAGCCCTTTTGGGGGGCAAGAGACCCAGTACTTC. Protein product: CASSPFGGQETQYF. Full variable domain (remainder filled in from reference TRBV19 and TRBJ2-5): DGGITQSPKYLFRKEGQNVTLSCEQNLNHDAMYWYRQDPGQGLRLIYYSQIVNDFQKGDIAEGYSVSREKKESFPLTVTSAQKNPTAFYLCASSPFGGQETQYFGPGTRLLVL.

The CDR3 DNA is TGCAGTCCTCAAAAGCGGGAGCAGTTCTTC. It encodes CSPQKREQFF. The chain links TRBV20-1 to TRBJ2-1; a possible D gene is TRBD2 (5 bases). Trimming took 8 bases from V and 10 from J, leaving 12 bases between them. The CDR3 totals 10 residues. From germline, CDR1 is DFQATT and CDR2 SNEGSKA (reference sequence).

Details on this clone: A read error may produce the germline difference seen at one junction end. The chain carries TRBV7-7 and TRBJ2-5; 9 bases are shared with TRBD2. Germline V gene data show CDR1 as SSHAT and CDR2 as FNYEAQ (reference sequence). This CDR3 has 17 residues. The CDR3 here is CASSLGAAAAGGETQYF. In nucleotides, the CDR3 is TGTGCTAGCAGCTTAGGGGCCGCGGCAGCGGGGGGAGAGACCCAGTACTTC.

The rearrangement joins TRBV2 to TRBJ1-5, with 7 nucleotides matching TRBD1. The CDR3 spans 14 residues. Germline V lookup: CDR1 SNHLY, CDR2 FYNNEI. The V segment lost 3 bases and the J segment 4 bases; nucleotides outside the gene matches: 3. Here the CDR3 reads CASSDRTGNQPQHF. The CDR3, as DNA: TGTGCCAGCAGTGATAGGACAGGTAATCAGCCCCAGCATTTT.

The chain is built from TRBV30 and TRBJ1-2; 8 bases match TRBD1. The CDR3 length is 14 residues. V trimming: 4 bases; J trimming: 7 bases; junction bases outside the gene matches: 11. Per the germline V gene, CDR1 is GTSNPN and CDR2 is SVGIG (reference sequence). The CDR3, as DNA: TGTGCCTGGACCGCACAGGGGGAGGGACGTGGCTACACCTTC. The encoded protein is CAWTAQGEGRGYTF.

The chain has TRBV7-9 and TRBJ1-2, with D uncertain. The CDR3 extends over 14 amino acids. Germline V gives CDR1 SEHNR, CDR2 FQNEAQ (reference sequence). The germline V and J ends were trimmed by 4 bases and 2 bases, with 11 bases remaining between them. In nucleotides, the CDR3 is TGTGCCAGCAGCTCTAGCGGGGTCAACTATGGCTACACCTTC. As protein: CASSSSGVNYGYTF.